Listed below are T cell receptor beta chains from one sample, sequenced in a study of response to subunit inactivated influenza vaccine. TCRdb passed the RT-PCR reads through MiXCR, listing each CDR3 protein once. The sample yields a few hundred thousand distinct CDR3 sequences, 14% seen once. The sample in question was PBMCs from blood, obtained approximately 12 days after vaccination. These receptors came from a man in his forties or fifties who received an inactivated influenza vaccine. Each CDR3 is given with its conserved first and last residue. Each record gives: J gene, CDR3 length, V gene, CDR3 protein.

J: TRBJ2-1
length: 15
V: TRBV7-2
CDR3: CASSLDAAGGRWQFF

J: TRBJ2-5
length: 15
V: TRBV19
CDR3: CASSMGLALQETQYF

J: TRBJ2-4
length: 16
V: TRBV7-9
CDR3: CASSRPGQIAKNIQYF

J: TRBJ2-5
length: 13
V: TRBV12-3/TRBV12-4
CDR3: CASSLSLQETQYF

J: TRBJ2-5
length: 15
V: TRBV5-1
CDR3: CASSLETSGRETQYF

J: TRBJ1-1
length: 16
V: TRBV5-1
CDR3: CASSSNVLQGNTEAFF

J: TRBJ2-3
length: 15
V: TRBV7-8
CDR3: CASSLEGWSTDTQYF

J: TRBJ2-5
length: 14
V: TRBV5-5
CDR3: CASSLGQVKETQYF

J: TRBJ1-6
length: 13
V: TRBV5-1
CDR3: CASSLAGDSPLHF

J: TRBJ2-1
length: 13
V: TRBV6-2/TRBV6-3
CDR3: CASSLVPWGEQFF

J: TRBJ2-1
length: 16
V: TRBV6-2/TRBV6-3
CDR3: CASSPGLQGLYNEQFF

J: TRBJ2-3
length: 16
V: TRBV7-2
CDR3: CASSLDSGAWTDTQYF

J: TRBJ2-5
length: 13
V: TRBV20-1
CDR3: CSARLRTRETQYF

J: TRBJ1-1
length: 13
V: TRBV29-1
CDR3: CSVESDWDTEAFF

J: TRBJ2-7
length: 15
V: TRBV28
CDR3: CASSFDLRGDYEQYF

J: TRBJ1-2
length: 12
V: TRBV9
CDR3: CASSIGLGGYTF

J: TRBJ2-3
length: 15
V: TRBV20-1
CDR3: CSAPPRAGNTDTQYF

J: TRBJ2-2
length: 16
V: TRBV18
CDR3: CASSLQGRANTGELFF

J: TRBJ2-5
length: 15
V: TRBV5-1
CDR3: CASSSPSPGEETQYF

J: TRBJ2-1
length: 16
V: TRBV5-5
CDR3: CASSLGNRVGNNEQFF

J: TRBJ2-2
length: 13
V: TRBV5-1
CDR3: CASSFGEAGELFF

J: TRBJ2-3
length: 15
V: TRBV29-1
CDR3: CSVQTSGGSTDTQYF

J: TRBJ2-1
length: 14
V: TRBV20-1
CDR3: CSARPGAPDNEQFF

J: TRBJ2-5
length: 16
V: TRBV24-1
CDR3: CATSDSGRSGKETQYF

J: TRBJ2-3
length: 13
V: TRBV20-1
CDR3: CSPTSSVTDPQYF

J: TRBJ1-5
length: 12
V: TRBV20-1
CDR3: CSASKQGGPQHF

J: TRBJ2-7
length: 16
V: TRBV3-1
CDR3: CASSQAGALSSYEQYF

J: TRBJ2-4
length: 20
V: TRBV4-2
CDR3: CASSQDLSSGGALAKNIQYF

J: TRBJ2-3
length: 15
V: TRBV3-1
CDR3: CASSRIADFTDTQYF

J: TRBJ2-5
length: 14
V: TRBV29-1
CDR3: CSVEDLRFVETQYF

J: TRBJ2-7
length: 14
V: TRBV7-2
CDR3: CASSLGLAGHSPYF

J: TRBJ2-7
length: 14
V: TRBV7-2
CDR3: CASSLGHRGGEQYF

J: TRBJ1-6
length: 14
V: TRBV12-3/TRBV12-4
CDR3: CASSFGVGGSPLHF